The next 12 T cell receptor beta chains were all read from a single sample in a study of OX40 agonist ivuxolimab in advanced cancers. Data came from immunoSEQ multiplex PCR; TCRdb stores just in-frame clones and leaves some out. Seen here are around 150,000 clones, 90% observed once, and the top ten hold about 1%. This material consisted of CD4+ or CD8+ T cells sorted from blood, taken in a trial of the OX40 agonist ivuxolimab. The receptors were gathered from an adult with an advanced solid tumor such as melanoma, head and neck, liver or kidney cancer.

CDR3 bases: TGCGCCAGCAGCTTGTCATCCCAGGGAGATAGGGTAAAACTGTTTTTT. It encodes CASSLSSQGDRVKLFF. The V call is TRBV5-1, the J call TRBJ1-4; D might be TRBD1 (5 bases). Germline CDR1 reads SGHRS; CDR2 reads YFSETQ. Trimming pared 1 base from V and 10 bases from J, leaving 20 bases between. CDR3 size: 16 residues.

V gene TRBV6-5 combines with J gene TRBJ2-1; TRBD1 matches at 7 bases. CDR3 length equals 13 residues. V lost 8 bases to trimming and J lost 6 bases; unmatched junction nucleotides: 7. The germline CDR1 and CDR2 sequences are MNHEY and SVGAGI. The CDR3, as DNA: TGTGCCAGCGCGGCAAGGACAGGCAATGAGCAGTTCTTC. This codes for CASAARTGNEQFF.

This clone occurred a few times. This chain uses TRBV27 with TRBJ1-6; D might be TRBD1 (5 bases). Germline V CDR1 and CDR2: MNHEY, SMNVEV (reference sequence). CDR3 length: 13 residues. The V end lost 3 bases, the J end lost 13 bases, and 13 bases lay between the germline ends. The chain's CDR3 is CASSFLRRGPLHF. CDR3 in DNA: TGTGCCAGCAGTTTCCTCCGGAGGGGTCCCCTCCACTTT.

The chain has TRBV9 and TRBJ1-4; D gene ambiguous. V lost 0 bases and J 8 bases, leaving 14 bases between the germline ends. The CDR3 consists of 15 residues. Germline loops: CDR1 SGDLS, CDR2 YYNGEE. As DNA, the CDR3 is TGTGCCAGCAGCGTAGGAGGAGGGATTAGAGAAAAACTGTTTTTT. Amino acid sequence: CASSVGGGIREKLFF.

CDR3 region: CASSLADRDQPQHF. Here the CDR3 DNA reads TGTGCCAGCAGCTTAGCGGACAGGGACCAGCCCCAGCATTTT. The chain uses TRBV7-8 and TRBJ1-5; 8 bases line up with TRBD1. Per germline, CDR1 SGHVS and CDR2 FQNEAQ. The CDR3 is 14 residues long. After removal of 0 bases from V and 7 bases from J, the junction contained 2 bases not matched to a gene.

This chain joins TRBV7-2 and TRBJ2-5, with 14 bases fitting TRBD2. With V trimmed by 5 bases and J by 4 bases, 0 bases remained unmatched. CDR1 is SGHTA and CDR2 is FQGNSA in the germline V gene. The CDR3 runs 14 residues. CDR3 in amino acids: CASSGLAGGETQYF. The CDR3 coding sequence is TGTGCCAGCAGCGGACTAGCGGGAGGAGAGACCCAGTACTTC.

The table lists this clone with a count of one. The rearrangement links TRBV28 to TRBJ2-7; 7 bases are shared with TRBD1. In germline, CDR1 is MDHEN, CDR2 SYDVKM. The trim removed 3 bases at V and 6 bases at J, leaving 5 bases unmatched. The CDR3 spans 13 residues. The CDR3 region has the DNA TGTGCCAGCAGTTTTCGACAGGGCGGCGAGCAGTACTTC. The encoded protein is CASSFRQGGEQYF.

The chain uses TRBV7-9 and TRBJ2-5, with no clear D. Germline values: CDR1 SEHNR, CDR2 FQNEAQ (reference sequence). CDR3 length: 10 amino acids. Trimming shortened V by 5 bases and J by 4 bases, and 2 bases separated the two germline ends. CDR3 DNA: TGTGCCAGCAGCCTAGAGACCCAGTACTTC. It yields the protein CASSLETQYF.

The rearrangement links TRBV7-9 to TRBJ1-6; D is undetermined. The V gene's germline CDR1 is SEHNR and CDR2 FQNEAQ (reference sequence). V lost 5 bases and J 11 bases, leaving 10 bases between the germline ends. This CDR3 is 12 amino acids long. The CDR3 spells CASSLPLTPLHF. CDR3 in DNA: TGTGCCAGCAGCCTACCATTGACACCCCTCCACTTT.

The V gene is TRBV7-3, the J gene TRBJ2-5; D is perhaps TRBD1 (5 bases). Germline CDR1 SGHTA, CDR2 FQGTGA. The CDR3 totals 13 residues. The V end was cut by 2 bases, the J end by 1 base, with 5 bases between. This chain's CDR3 is CASSLGAQETQYF. The CDR3 bases are TGTGCCAGCAGCTTAGGGGCCCAAGAGACCCAGTACTTC.

The rearrangement links TRBV27 to TRBJ1-2, with TRBD1 matching 8 bases. J was trimmed by 3 bases and V by 7 bases; bases with no gene match: 10. In germline, CDR1 is MNHEY, CDR2 SMNVEV (reference sequence). The CDR3 runs 15 residues. The CDR3 sequence: CASNAPGQGDYGYTF. In DNA, the CDR3 is TGTGCCAGCAACGCGCCAGGACAGGGCGACTATGGCTACACCTTC.

This clone was counted once. V gene TRBV7-2 combines with J gene TRBJ2-7; 7 positions match TRBD1. The trim removed 4 bases at V and 2 bases at J, leaving 8 bases unmatched. The CDR3 is 15 amino acids. The germline CDR1 and CDR2 sequences are SGHTA and FQGNSA. The CDR3 loop is CASSWGTVDPYEQYF. In DNA, the CDR3 is TGTGCCAGCAGCTGGGGGACAGTCGATCCCTACGAGCAGTACTTC. Looking up the rest from reference TRBV7-2 and TRBJ2-7 gives the full variable domain: GAGVSQSPSNKVTEKGKDVELRCDPISGHTALYWYRQSLGQGLEFLIYFQGNSAPDKSGLPSDRFSAERTGGSVSTLTIQRTQQEDSAVYLCASSWGTVDPYEQYFGPGTRLTVT.